This TCR beta chain was sequenced for a study of type 1 and type 2 diabetes patients (TCRdb year 2016). Context from the whole study: The cohort comprised nine type 1 diabetes patients, a few type 2 diabetes patients and six or seven nondiabetic controls recruited in China. Across the study, CD4+ and CD8+ T cells were positively selected from PBMCs by means of CD4 or CD8 MicroBeads on MACS columns. A total of over 15,000,000 paired-end reads was generated across the whole study. The study used high-throughput sequencing to profile TCRbeta repertoires and compare individuals with type 1 diabetes, type 2 diabetes and no diabetes. For the type 1 diabetes patients, the type 2 diabetes patients acted as a disease comparison group. When roughly 20-cycle amplification was compared with approximately 25-cycle amplification, V gene usage looked similar, suggesting that primer efficiencies were similar and PCR bias was random. TCRbeta libraries were sequenced paired-end on Illumina HiSeq 2000 or MiSeq instruments. Results the study describes overall, beyond this receptor: Type 2 diabetes and control samples had highly correlated V and J gene usage patterns, with the correlation between samples averaging roughly 0.97. Type 2 diabetes patients had few highly-expanded CD4+ clones (median one), and those clones made up a median 3.9% of reads. In both CD4+ and CD8+ T cells, type 2 diabetes repertoires were highly diverse and significantly more diverse than type 1 diabetes repertoires. Because only a limited number of T2D and control samples were sequenced, some T1D-only HECs might also be present in more T2D or control samples. The study groups were not matched for age and gender, which could bias interpretation.

As regards this clonotype: The target of this receptor is not known. Per-base qualities were not stored, and no clone one base away is much larger.

Sequencing relied on an Illumina MiSeq. Genomic DNA from sorted T cell subsets served as template for TCRbeta CDR3 amplification. The TCRbeta CDR3 region was amplified by multiplex PCR with 30 forward and 13 reverse primers. After the PCR products were purified with AMPure XP beads, a second PCR of roughly 25 cycles was run to add indices and adaptors. Before sequencing, the libraries were purified from gel with the QIAquick Gel Extraction Kit. For the original study's pipeline: Paired-end reads were merged with FLASH and aligned to IMGT V, D and J germline references using IgBLAST. Reads with below 70% alignment identity to germline references were discarded, and about 10 million reads were retained study-wide. Following IMGT definitions, CDR3 boundaries, reading frame and productivity were assigned. Clones at or above 1% of reads were defined as highly-expanded clones, and diversity was measured by normalized Shannon entropy. Unpaired two-tailed t-tests were used to test for differences in Shannon entropy between groups. TCRdb trimmed the raw reads at Q25, called clones with MiXCR and kept productive beta chains. Entries that share a CDR3 protein sequence are merged under the most common genes and DNA. Here the V and J calls rest on TCRdb's processing, not on the authors' analysis. Across this sample there are about 250,000 distinct CDR3 sequences, with more than 40% seen only once. The top ten constitute roughly 15% of the sample.

All diabetic patients met standard classification criteria for type 1 or type 2 diabetes, with glucose and C-peptide assessed by WHO-recommended methods. Donors were excluded if they had other autoimmune diseases or infections within the previous four weeks. A roughly 9.1-milliliter sample of peripheral blood was drawn from every participant. LymphoPrep density separation was used to isolate PBMCs. The germline V gene specifies SGHDT as CDR1 and YYEEEE as CDR2. The CDR3 has 14 amino acids, counting the end cysteine and phenylalanine. The sequence is cut down to CDR3 DNA, 42 bases in frame from base 1. The junction shows trimming of 0 bases on V and 5 bases on J, plus 10 bases between the germline ends.

Sequenced material: peripheral blood mononuclear cells (PBMCs). Recombination linked TRBV5-6 to TRBJ2-3, with the D gene too uncertain to name. This sequence was found in a man aged 18-30 years with type 2 diabetes. The CDR3 region reads CASSLELPRDTQYF. The nucleotides read TGTGCCAGCAGCTTGGAACTGCCAAGAGATACGCAGTATTTT.